This is a list of T cell receptor beta chains from one sample in a study of blood T cells in healthy people across ages. Each CDR3 protein gets one entry after TCRdb re-called the 5' RACE reads with MiXCR. The sample consists of approximately 800,000 distinct CDR3 sequences, 55% to 75% of them appearing once. The sample was blood. The source of these receptors is a man aged 25 to 40 in good health. Both conserved end residues are part of each CDR3. Fields, in order: CDR3 DNA, CDR3 protein, D gene, V gene, clone size, J gene. D genes are given only for firm matches. For some rows the clone size is stated as once, few or many, or as a class when expanded; others skip it.

cdr3_nt: TGCGCCAGCAGCGACGTGGGAGGGGAGACCCAGTACTTC
cdr3_aa: CASSDVGGETQYF
d_call: TRBD2
v_call: TRBV5-1
clone_size: .
j_call: TRBJ2-5

cdr3_nt: TGTGCCAGCAGACCCGGGGGGGTTGAGAACACTGAAGCTTTCTTT
cdr3_aa: CASRPGGVENTEAFF
d_call: .
v_call: TRBV4-2
clone_size: .
j_call: TRBJ1-1

cdr3_nt: TGTGCCAGCAGCGCGAGAGGGACGGCAACTAATGAAAAACTGTTTTTT
cdr3_aa: CASSARGTATNEKLFF
d_call: .
v_call: TRBV9
clone_size: .
j_call: TRBJ1-4

cdr3_nt: TGCGCCAGCAGCATGGACAGTACCCTTTACGAGCAGTACTTC
cdr3_aa: CASSMDSTLYEQYF
d_call: .
v_call: TRBV5-1
clone_size: .
j_call: TRBJ2-7

cdr3_nt: TGTGCCAGCAGCTCACTCGGGACCTCTGGGGCCAACGTCCTGACTTTC
cdr3_aa: CASSSLGTSGANVLTF
d_call: .
v_call: TRBV6-2/TRBV6-3
clone_size: few
j_call: TRBJ2-6

cdr3_nt: TGTGCCAGCAGCTTGGGATATACTCTTATTACTGAAGCTTTCTTT
cdr3_aa: CASSLGYTLITEAFF
d_call: .
v_call: TRBV11-2
clone_size: .
j_call: TRBJ1-1

cdr3_nt: TGTGCCAGCAGTTCGACAGGGAAAGGGTATGGCTACACCTTC
cdr3_aa: CASSSTGKGYGYTF
d_call: TRBD1
v_call: TRBV12-3/TRBV12-4
clone_size: few
j_call: TRBJ1-2

cdr3_nt: TGTGCCAGCAGAGGGGGGTTAAACGGCTACGAGCAGTACTTC
cdr3_aa: CASRGGLNGYEQYF
d_call: .
v_call: TRBV25-1
clone_size: few
j_call: TRBJ2-7

cdr3_nt: TGTGCCAGCAGCGGGGGACTAGCGAGAACAGATACGCAGTATTTT
cdr3_aa: CASSGGLARTDTQYF
d_call: TRBD2
v_call: TRBV9
clone_size: .
j_call: TRBJ2-3

cdr3_nt: TGCAGTGCTAGAGATCCCGGCAGGGCTAGGGGCGAGCAGTACTTC
cdr3_aa: CSARDPGRARGEQYF
d_call: .
v_call: TRBV20-1
clone_size: .
j_call: TRBJ2-7

cdr3_nt: TGTGCCAGCAGTCGCGGGACAGGGAGCACGCAGCCCCAGCATTTT
cdr3_aa: CASSRGTGSTQPQHF
d_call: TRBD1
v_call: TRBV6-2/TRBV6-3
clone_size: once
j_call: TRBJ1-5

cdr3_nt: TGCAGCGTGTACCATACTGAAGCTTTCTTT
cdr3_aa: CSVYHTEAFF
d_call: .
v_call: TRBV29-1
clone_size: .
j_call: TRBJ1-1

cdr3_nt: TGTGCCAGCAGCCAAGACCCTCTCAGCGAGCAGTACTTC
cdr3_aa: CASSQDPLSEQYF
d_call: .
v_call: TRBV3-1
clone_size: .
j_call: TRBJ2-7

cdr3_nt: TGCGCCAGCAGCCAAGACGCCCGGCTGGATACGCAGTATTTT
cdr3_aa: CASSQDARLDTQYF
d_call: .
v_call: TRBV4-1
clone_size: .
j_call: TRBJ2-3

cdr3_nt: TGTGCCAGCAGCAGGGGTGGGCACAATGAGCAGTTCTTC
cdr3_aa: CASSRGGHNEQFF
d_call: .
v_call: TRBV5-6
clone_size: once
j_call: TRBJ2-1

cdr3_nt: TGCAGTGCTCTTAGGACTAGCGGGAACCAAGAGACCCAGTACTTC
cdr3_aa: CSALRTSGNQETQYF
d_call: TRBD2
v_call: TRBV20-1
clone_size: few
j_call: TRBJ2-5

cdr3_nt: TGTGCCAGCAGCCAAGAAATCTCCTACGAGCAGTACTTC
cdr3_aa: CASSQEISYEQYF
d_call: .
v_call: TRBV3-1
clone_size: many
j_call: TRBJ2-7

cdr3_nt: TGTGCCAGCAGCACCTCTCCAGGAGCCTACGAGCAGTACTTC
cdr3_aa: CASSTSPGAYEQYF
d_call: .
v_call: TRBV7-2
clone_size: .
j_call: TRBJ2-7

cdr3_nt: TGTGCCAGCAGCTCCACGCCGCCGGGACAGGGCCGCCCCTACGAGCAGTACTTC
cdr3_aa: CASSSTPPGQGRPYEQYF
d_call: TRBD1
v_call: TRBV7-2
clone_size: .
j_call: TRBJ2-7

cdr3_nt: TGTGCCAGCAGCAGGCCAGGGGGAAACTATGGCTACACCTTC
cdr3_aa: CASSRPGGNYGYTF
d_call: TRBD1
v_call: TRBV28
clone_size: .
j_call: TRBJ1-2

cdr3_nt: TGTGCCAGCAGCCATAATGGGGGAACTGAGCAGTTCTTC
cdr3_aa: CASSHNGGTEQFF
d_call: .
v_call: TRBV3-1
clone_size: .
j_call: TRBJ2-1

cdr3_nt: TGCAGTGCCGGACTAGCGGGTTTCAATGAGCAGTTCTTC
cdr3_aa: CSAGLAGFNEQFF
d_call: TRBD2
v_call: TRBV20-1
clone_size: few
j_call: TRBJ2-1

cdr3_nt: TGTGCCAGCGGTTGGGGACAGGGTGGAAATGAGCAGTTCTTC
cdr3_aa: CASGWGQGGNEQFF
d_call: TRBD1
v_call: TRBV6-2/TRBV6-3
clone_size: .
j_call: TRBJ2-1

cdr3_nt: TGCAGTGCCCGGGACCGACCCGGCTCTGGGGCCAACGTCCTGACTTTC
cdr3_aa: CSARDRPGSGANVLTF
d_call: .
v_call: TRBV20-1
clone_size: .
j_call: TRBJ2-6

cdr3_nt: TGTGCCAGCAGCCCTCAAGAGACCCATTACTTC
cdr3_aa: CASSPQETHYF
d_call: .
v_call: TRBV7-2
clone_size: .
j_call: TRBJ2-5

cdr3_nt: TGTGCCAGCGCCCAGACCCAAGAGACCCAGTACTTC
cdr3_aa: CASAQTQETQYF
d_call: .
v_call: TRBV7-8
clone_size: .
j_call: TRBJ2-5

cdr3_nt: TGTGCCAGCAGCCAAGTAGTGGGGTATAATTCACCCCTCCACTTT
cdr3_aa: CASSQVVGYNSPLHF
d_call: .
v_call: TRBV4-2
clone_size: .
j_call: TRBJ1-6

cdr3_nt: TGCAGTGCTAGAGCGGGAGCAGGGAGCAATCAGCCCCAGCATTTT
cdr3_aa: CSARAGAGSNQPQHF
d_call: .
v_call: TRBV20-1
clone_size: .
j_call: TRBJ1-5

cdr3_nt: TGCAGTGCTGAGGCTAGCGGGAGGGGGAACACCGGGGAGCTGTTTTTT
cdr3_aa: CSAEASGRGNTGELFF
d_call: TRBD2
v_call: TRBV20-1
clone_size: few
j_call: TRBJ2-2

cdr3_nt: TGCAGTGCGCGAGGACTGGAGGGTTGGGAGACCCAGTACTTC
cdr3_aa: CSARGLEGWETQYF
d_call: .
v_call: TRBV20-1
clone_size: .
j_call: TRBJ2-5

cdr3_nt: TGTGCCAGCAGTTATGGGGGCGCGTTTTCCTCTGGGGCCAACGTCCTGACTTTC
cdr3_aa: CASSYGGAFSSGANVLTF
d_call: .
v_call: TRBV28
clone_size: few
j_call: TRBJ2-6

cdr3_nt: TGCGCCAGCAGCTTGGACGGGAGCTTCTACGAGCAGTACTTC
cdr3_aa: CASSLDGSFYEQYF
d_call: .
v_call: TRBV5-1
clone_size: .
j_call: TRBJ2-7

cdr3_nt: TGTGCCAGCAGCCAATCGAGCGCCGGGGAGCTGTTTTTT
cdr3_aa: CASSQSSAGELFF
d_call: .
v_call: TRBV4-2
clone_size: .
j_call: TRBJ2-2

cdr3_nt: TGTGCCAGCAATCGACAGGGGGCTAATGAGCAGTTCTTC
cdr3_aa: CASNRQGANEQFF
d_call: TRBD1
v_call: TRBV28
clone_size: .
j_call: TRBJ2-1

cdr3_nt: TGCGCCAGCAGCTTGGCGTGGACTAGCGGCGACAACACAGATACGCAGTATTTT
cdr3_aa: CASSLAWTSGDNTDTQYF
d_call: TRBD2
v_call: TRBV5-1
clone_size: few
j_call: TRBJ2-3

cdr3_nt: TGTGCCATCAGGCTAGGGGACGGAGATTGGGACGAGCAGTACTTC
cdr3_aa: CAIRLGDGDWDEQYF
d_call: .
v_call: TRBV10-3
clone_size: few
j_call: TRBJ2-7

cdr3_nt: TGTGCCAGCAGCCAGATCCTTGAGAACACTGAAGCTTTCTTT
cdr3_aa: CASSQILENTEAFF
d_call: .
v_call: TRBV3-1
clone_size: .
j_call: TRBJ1-1

cdr3_nt: TGTGCCAGCAGCTTAGCGGACAGGGGCGGCGGCTACACCTTC
cdr3_aa: CASSLADRGGGYTF
d_call: TRBD1
v_call: TRBV7-2
clone_size: .
j_call: TRBJ1-2

cdr3_nt: TGTGCCAGCAGCGTGGGGTTCCCGGGCTATGGCTACACCTTC
cdr3_aa: CASSVGFPGYGYTF
d_call: .
v_call: TRBV9
clone_size: .
j_call: TRBJ1-2

cdr3_nt: TGTGCCAGCACCTACCCTCCGGGACAGGGTCAGGATACGCAGTATTTT
cdr3_aa: CASTYPPGQGQDTQYF
d_call: TRBD1
v_call: TRBV6-1
clone_size: .
j_call: TRBJ2-3

cdr3_nt: TGTGCCAGCAGCGACCAACCGACAGGGTTGGAGACCCAGTACTTC
cdr3_aa: CASSDQPTGLETQYF
d_call: TRBD1
v_call: TRBV4-2
clone_size: .
j_call: TRBJ2-5

cdr3_nt: TGCAGTGCTAGAGGTGACACGAGCTCCTACGAGCAGTACTTC
cdr3_aa: CSARGDTSSYEQYF
d_call: .
v_call: TRBV20-1
clone_size: .
j_call: TRBJ2-7

cdr3_nt: TGTGCCAGCAGCGCGTCCGGGACTACAAACATTCAGTACTTC
cdr3_aa: CASSASGTTNIQYF
d_call: TRBD2
v_call: TRBV5-4
clone_size: .
j_call: TRBJ2-4

cdr3_nt: TGTGCCAGCAGTGGCCGCCCGGGACTAGCAGTCAATGAGCAGTTCTTC
cdr3_aa: CASSGRPGLAVNEQFF
d_call: TRBD2
v_call: TRBV2
clone_size: few
j_call: TRBJ2-1

cdr3_nt: TGTGCCAGCAGCTTAGCCCAGGTCGAGAACACTGAAGCTTTCTTT
cdr3_aa: CASSLAQVENTEAFF
d_call: .
v_call: TRBV7-9
clone_size: .
j_call: TRBJ1-1

cdr3_nt: TGTGCCAGCAGCCAACCACTCACAGGGGAAGGTAATTCACCCCTCCACTTT
cdr3_aa: CASSQPLTGEGNSPLHF
d_call: TRBD1
v_call: TRBV4-2
clone_size: .
j_call: TRBJ1-6

cdr3_nt: TGTGCCAGCGGGGAACAGGGGGCAGATACGCAGTATTTT
cdr3_aa: CASGEQGADTQYF
d_call: TRBD1
v_call: TRBV7-3
clone_size: .
j_call: TRBJ2-3

cdr3_nt: TGTGCCAGCAGCTTAGTTATATTGAGTACCGGGGCCAACGTCCTGACTTTC
cdr3_aa: CASSLVILSTGANVLTF
d_call: .
v_call: TRBV11-2
clone_size: once
j_call: TRBJ2-6